This T cell receptor beta chain was identified during a study of shared T cell receptors in the human thymus. Trimming removed 3 bases from V and 6 bases from J, with 9 bases in between. The germline V gene encodes CDR1 SEHNR and CDR2 FQNEAQ (reference sequence). This CDR3 region has 12 residues. This clone appeared once. Produced via immunoSEQ multiplex PCR; TCRdb's table is partial and in-frame only. This sample has approximately 660,000 clones, with more than 75% found just once. This sample was also put to use in a study of human thymus T cells. Turning to that study: As related research reported, thymic repertoires overlapped highly among unrelated individuals.

The sequence derives from a boy in the first two years of life with a congenital heart defect. The specimen was thymocytes. The chain has TRBV7-9 and TRBJ2-7; unclear D gene. As DNA, the CDR3 is TGTGCCAGCAGCTTCTACGGCGGCGAGCAGTACTTC. Translating it yields CASSFYGGEQYF.